The 10 T cell receptor beta chains below all came from one sample that was sequenced in a study of OX40 agonist ivuxolimab in advanced cancers. The method was immunoSEQ multiplex PCR; TCRdb's version includes in-frame clones alone and lacks a portion of them. Of 53,000 or so clones in the sample, 85% to 95% were seen once. The specimen was CD4+ or CD8+ T cells sorted from blood, collected in a trial of the OX40 agonist ivuxolimab. These receptors all come from an adult with an advanced solid tumor such as melanoma, head and neck, liver or kidney cancer.

V and J are TRBV4-1 and TRBJ1-1; D is possibly TRBD1 (5 bases). Germline assignment: CDR1 MGHRA and CDR2 YSYEKL. V lost 4 bases to trimming and J lost 5 bases, with 14 bases between them. CDR3 length: 14 amino acids. CDR3 DNA: TGCGCCAGCAGCCCATGGGGGGGATGGACTGAAGCTTTCTTT. Its protein is CASSPWGGWTEAFF.

The chain joins TRBV27 to TRBJ2-2, with D maybe TRBD2 (6 bases). This CDR3 spans 16 amino acids. V was shortened by 3 bases and J by 8 bases, with 19 bases between the two germline ends. Germline assignment: CDR1 MNHEY and CDR2 SMNVEV (reference sequence). CDR3: CASSFLTSGVAGELFF. The CDR3 DNA reads as TGTGCCAGCAGTTTTCTGACTAGTGGGGTTGCGGGGGAGCTGTTTTTT.

This clone was seen just once. The V and J genes are TRBV4-1 and TRBJ1-4; possible D gene TRBD1, 5 bases. CDR3 size: 14 residues. Germline-derived CDR1 and CDR2 are MGHRA and YSYEKL. V lost 4 bases and J lost 16, with 22 bases in between. CDR3 sequence: CASSPGPSPPPTFF. In DNA form, the CDR3 reads TGCGCCAGCAGCCCGGGGCCCTCACCCCCGCCGACGTTTTTT.

The rearrangement joins TRBV7-9 to TRBJ2-1, with 10 positions matching TRBD1. Germline trimming cut 5 bases from V and 7 bases from J; bases unmatched to any gene: 8. The CDR3 is made up of 15 amino acids. Germline CDR1 is SEHNR and CDR2 is FQNEAQ (reference sequence). CDR3 coding DNA: TGTGCCAGCAGCCCACGGGACAGGGGCGGGAATGAGCAGTTCTTC. It is translated as CASSPRDRGGNEQFF.

This chain links TRBV9 with TRBJ2-7, with 8 bases identical to TRBD2. V shed 4 bases, J shed 3 bases, and the junction held 9 bases outside the gene matches. This CDR3 has 15 residues. The germline CDR1 and CDR2 sequences are SGDLS and YYNGEE. The CDR3 DNA reads as TGTGCCAGCAGCCCCTCCTCGGGAGGGGTCTACGAGCAGTACTTC. Residues: CASSPSSGGVYEQYF. The full variable domain, its missing parts supplied by reference TRBV9 and TRBJ2-7, is DSGVTQTPKHLITATGQRVTLRCSPRSGDLSVYWYQQSLDQGLQFLIQYYNGEERAKGNILERFSAQQFPDLHSELNLSSLELGDSALYFCASSPSSGGVYEQYFGPGTRLTVT.

This clone was seen just once. The rearrangement uses TRBV30 and TRBJ2-7, with 12 bases matching TRBD1. V was clipped by 3 bases and J by 1 base; unmatched bases: 4. The CDR3 has 15 amino acids. The germline V gene has CDR1 GTSNPN and CDR2 SVGIG (reference sequence). The CDR3 region is CAWSEGQGASYEQYF. As DNA, the CDR3 is TGTGCCTGGAGCGAGGGACAGGGGGCTTCCTACGAGCAGTACTTC.

The chain couples TRBV7-9 to TRBJ1-4, with D unresolved. Trimming left V 1 base short and J 7 bases short, with 7 bases between. CDR1 is SEHNR, CDR2 FQNEAQ, per germline (reference sequence). The CDR3 is 13 amino acids. The CDR3 reads CASSLDPAEKLFF. As DNA, the CDR3 is TGTGCCAGCAGCTTAGATCCAGCTGAAAAACTGTTTTTT.

The chain carries TRBV9 and TRBJ2-5; D is possibly TRBD1 (6 bases). Trimming took off 0 bases at V and 0 bases at J, with 9 bases between the two ends. This CDR3 region has 15 residues. The germline V gene encodes CDR1 SGDLS and CDR2 YYNGEE. The CDR3 reads CASSVGGGDQETQYF. The CDR3 DNA follows: TGTGCCAGCAGCGTAGGAGGGGGAGACCAAGAGACCCAGTACTTC.

The chain is built from TRBV4-3 and TRBJ2-6, with 9 bases identical to TRBD1. The CDR3 is 17 residues long. CDR1 LGHNA and CDR2 YSLEER come from the germline V gene. V lost 2 bases to trimming and J lost 7 bases; unmatched junction nucleotides: 9. CDR3: CASSQFRDRDGANVLTF. CDR3 bases: TGCGCCAGCAGCCAATTCCGGGACAGGGATGGTGCCAACGTCCTGACTTTC.

The rearrangement uses TRBV28 and TRBJ2-7; 7 bases align to TRBD2. Per germline, CDR1 MDHEN and CDR2 SYDVKM. The CDR3 runs 14 residues. The V and J ends lost 4 bases and 2 bases, in that order; junction bases with no gene match: 5. This CDR3 reads CASSWGEGPYEQYF. The CDR3, as DNA: TGTGCCAGCAGTTGGGGGGAGGGCCCCTACGAGCAGTACTTC. Drawing the rest from reference TRBV28 and TRBJ2-7, the complete variable domain is DVKVTQSSRYLVKRTGEKVFLECVQDMDHENMFWYRQDPGLGLRLIYFSYDVKMKEKGDIPEGYSVSREKKERFSLILESASTNQTSMYLCASSWGEGPYEQYFGPGTRLTVT.